This T cell receptor (beta chain) was sequenced during a study of STAT3 mutations in large granular lymphocyte leukemia. Study-level points and caveats: Every T-cell large granular lymphocyte leukemia patient had at least one immunodominant TCR beta clonotype.

In regard to this clone: Its antigen remains unidentified.

Libraries were prepared by immunoSEQ multiplex PCR; TCRdb keeps only in-frame clonotypes and omits some of them. The sample includes tens of thousands of clones, about three quarters of them seen just once. V lost 11 bases and J lost 0, with 10 bases in between. The CDR3 spans 12 residues. Germline V gives CDR1 SGHAT, CDR2 FQDESV (reference sequence). The chain couples TRBV11-1 to TRBJ1-2; D is undetermined. The sequence derives from a human donor with T large granular lymphocyte leukemia. Some clones in this sample may be carry-over from other donors' samples. Sequenced material: PBMCs. CDR3 DNA: TGTGCCCCTCGGCGATCTAACTATGGCTACACCTTC. Its protein product is CAPRRSNYGYTF.